This T cell receptor beta chain comes out of a study of blood T cells in healthy people across ages. It was with a sample-barcoded 5' primer and a J-beta primer mix that a second PCR of roughly 6 to 12 cycles was run. TCRdb fed the 5' RACE reads into MiXCR, producing one record per CDR3 protein. The sample gives about 640,000 distinct CDR3 sequences, 58% of which show up once; approximately 37% is in the top ten. Study conclusions and caveats: Age advanced and TCR beta diversity per million T cells fell, roughly linearly.

A remark on this clonotype: Its specificity is not known.

Sequenced input: blood. The receptor was derived from a man aged 55 to 70 in good health.

The CDR3 bases are TGTGCCAGCAGTTACTCGCACCGGACTAGCGGGGGCCTCAGCTCCTACGAGCAGTACTTC. Amino acids: CASSYSHRTSGGLSSYEQYF. The chain is built from TRBV6-2 or TRBV6-3 and TRBJ2-5, with TRBD2 identical over 13 bases. Near its end, the DNA agrees better with TRBJ2-7, so the J call may be wrong. CDR1 MNHEY and CDR2 SVGEGT come from the germline V gene. The CDR3 length is 20 residues.